Listed here are 26 T cell receptor beta chains from one sample, sequenced in a study of blood T cell repertoires in COVID-19. Only in-frame clones appear in the TCRdb table, and some are missing; sequencing was by immunoSEQ multiplex PCR. The sample has around 110,000 clones, roughly four fifths seen once. The sample was peripheral blood. These receptors were obtained from an older man with active or convalescent COVID-19.

The chain carries TRBV4-2 and TRBJ1-1; a weak D match, TRBD1 (6 bases). V lost 0 bases and J 1 base, leaving 6 bases between the germline ends. This CDR3 is 14 amino acids long. CDR1 and CDR2 (germline): LGHNA, YNFKEQ. CDR3: CASSQEGGNTEAFF. The CDR3 DNA follows: TGTGCCAGCAGCCAAGAAGGGGGGAACACTGAAGCTTTCTTT.

The chain uses TRBV6-5 and TRBJ2-2; 11 positions match TRBD2. With V trimmed by 6 bases and J by 6 bases, 3 bases remained unmatched. CDR3 length: 14 residues. CDR1 is MNHEY, CDR2 SVGAGI, per germline. CDR3 sequence: CASRDSGRAGELFF. The DNA of the CDR3 is TGTGCCAGCAGGGATAGCGGGAGGGCCGGGGAGCTGTTTTTT.

The genes are TRBV13 and TRBJ1-4; 9 bases line up with TRBD1. The CDR3 spans 14 residues. Germline-derived CDR1 and CDR2 are PRHDT and FYEKMQ (reference sequence). V gave up 2 bases and J gave up 6 bases; unmatched junction bases: 1. The CDR3 nucleotides read TGTGCCAGCAGCTTAACAGGGGGCTATGAAAAACTGTTTTTT. Its translation: CASSLTGGYEKLFF.

The DNA for the CDR3 is TGTGCCAGCAGCTTTCGGGGAGACGGGGGTCCCCAAGAGACCCAGTACTTC. It translates to CASSFRGDGGPQETQYF. The chain employs TRBV7-3 and TRBJ2-5; D might be TRBD2 (6 bases). V was cut by 3 bases and J by 1 base, with 18 bases left in between. CDR3 size: 17 residues. Germline assignment: CDR1 SGHTA and CDR2 FQGTGA.

The chain carries TRBV15 and TRBJ1-5; D not resolved. Trimming took 1 base from V and 6 from J, leaving 10 bases between them. In germline, CDR1 is LNHNV, CDR2 YYDKDF (reference sequence). This CDR3 has 14 amino acids. CDR3 nucleotides: TGTGCCACCAGCAGAGTGGTTGGCGGTCAGCCCCAGCATTTT. This codes for CATSRVVGGQPQHF.

The chain joins TRBV2 to TRBJ1-2, with 8 bases lining up with TRBD1. V was clipped by 1 base and J by 1 base; unmatched bases: 2. The CDR3 has 15 amino acids. Per germline, CDR1 SNHLY and CDR2 FYNNEI. The CDR3 loop is CASSEGGQGNYGYTF. The CDR3 DNA reads as TGTGCCAGCAGTGAAGGTGGACAGGGTAACTATGGCTACACCTTC.

The chain carries TRBV2 and TRBJ1-4; TRBD1 aligns across 9 bases. The V and J ends lost 6 bases and 0 bases, in that order; junction bases with no gene match: 11. The CDR3 has 18 amino acids. Germline V gene data show CDR1 as SNHLY and CDR2 as FYNNEI. This CDR3 is CASRVDRGGKSTNEKLFF. In DNA form, the CDR3 reads TGTGCCAGCAGGGTAGACAGGGGGGGAAAATCAACTAATGAAAAACTGTTTTTT.

This chain connects TRBV5-1 to TRBJ2-7; D is perhaps TRBD1 (6 bases). The germline CDR1 and CDR2 sequences are SGHRS and YFSETQ. CDR3 length: 14 residues. Trimming took off 1 base at V and 0 bases at J, with 8 bases between the two ends. The CDR3 sequence: CASSLTGSSYEQYF. CDR3 coding DNA: TGCGCCAGCAGCTTGACAGGGTCCTCCTACGAGCAGTACTTC.

The rearrangement links TRBV19 to TRBJ2-7, with TRBD1 identical over 7 bases. The CDR3 extends over 14 amino acids. The germline gives CDR1 LNHDA, CDR2 SQIVND (reference sequence). V shed 4 bases, J shed 5 bases, and the junction held 8 bases outside the gene matches. CDR3 DNA: TGTGCCAGTAGTACCGGACAGGTTTGGGACGAGCAGTACTTC. Translation gives CASSTGQVWDEQYF. Filled out from reference TRBV19 and TRBJ2-7, the complete variable domain reads DGGITQSPKYLFRKEGQNVTLSCEQNLNHDAMYWYRQDPGQGLRLIYYSQIVNDFQKGDIAEGYSVSREKKESFPLTVTSAQKNPTAFYLCASSTGQVWDEQYFGPGTRLTVT.

The V gene is TRBV7-2, the J gene TRBJ1-1, with D possibly TRBD1 on 5 matching bases. The germline gives CDR1 SGHTA, CDR2 FQGNSA. The CDR3 length is 16 residues. V was trimmed by 5 bases and J by 1 base, leaving 17 bases between them. The CDR3 is CASSQAVPGRNTEAFF. The CDR3, as DNA: TGTGCCAGCAGCCAGGCTGTTCCAGGGCGGAACACTGAAGCTTTCTTT.

CDR3 in DNA: TGTGCCAGCACCCTCGGGGCGGGAAGGAAGGTTGGTAGCTACACCTTC. As protein: CASTLGAGRKVGSYTF. J is TRBJ1-2 and V is TRBV5-6; TRBD1 is a possible D gene (5 bases). The V end lost 6 bases, the J end lost 9 bases, and 27 bases lay between the germline ends. The CDR3 is made up of 16 amino acids. CDR1 SGHDT and CDR2 YYEEEE come from the germline V gene.

The chain uses TRBV7-9 and TRBJ2-7; D may be TRBD2 (6 bases). The V gene's germline CDR1 is SEHNR and CDR2 FQNEAQ (reference sequence). V was clipped by 2 bases and J by 3 bases, with 14 bases between them. The CDR3 covers 15 residues. The CDR3 nucleotides are TGTGCCAGCAGCTTAAGTTGGAGGGGAGACTACGAGCAGTACTTC. The encoded protein is CASSLSWRGDYEQYF. Full variable domain (rest looked up from reference TRBV7-9 and TRBJ2-7): DTGVSQNPRHKITKRGQNVTFRCDPISEHNRLYWYRQTLGQGPEFLTYFQNEAQLEKSRLLSDRFSAERPKGSFSTLEIQRTEQGDSAMYLCASSLSWRGDYEQYFGPGTRLTVT.

The CDR3 spells CASERERTYEQYF. For the CDR3, the DNA is TGTGCCAGCGAGCGGGAGCGGACCTACGAGCAGTACTTC. This chain joins TRBV11-3 and TRBJ2-7; 8 nucleotides agree with TRBD2. This CDR3 has 13 residues. Trimming took 8 bases from V and 2 from J; bases not matched to a gene: 5. Germline assignment: CDR1 SGHNT and CDR2 YENEEA.

The chain employs TRBV28 and TRBJ1-1; D remains unclear. The V end lost 3 bases, the J end lost 8 bases, and 10 bases lay between the germline ends. Germline CDR1 is MDHEN and CDR2 is SYDVKM. This CDR3 is built from 12 residues. The CDR3 DNA reads TGTGCCAGCAGTTTCGGGTGGGTCGAAGCTTTCTTT. Translation gives CASSFGWVEAFF.

The V call is TRBV24-1, the J call TRBJ1-1, with TRBD1 matching 8 bases. The CDR3 contains 14 residues. V lost 4 bases, J lost 4 bases, and 4 bases stayed unmatched. Germline CDR1 and CDR2: KGHDR and SFDVKD. The CDR3 bases are TGTGCCACCAGTGACACGACAGGGGCCACTGAAGCTTTCTTT. Translated, it gives CATSDTTGATEAFF.

The chain joins TRBV7-9 to TRBJ2-7, with D perhaps TRBD1 (6 bases). Deletions cut 5 bases from V and 7 bases from J, with 18 bases between. There are 14 residues in the CDR3. Germline V gene data show CDR1 as SEHNR and CDR2 as FQNEAQ (reference sequence). The CDR3: CASSPLQGSWEQYF. CDR3 DNA sequence: TGTGCCAGCAGCCCTCTACAGGGATCCTGGGAGCAGTACTTC.

The DNA of the CDR3 is TGTGCCAGTAAGGAAGGGGACTATAGCAATCAGCCCCAGCATTTT. Protein product: CASKEGDYSNQPQHF. J is TRBJ1-5 and V is TRBV19; TRBD1 is a possible D gene (5 bases). Germline-derived CDR1 and CDR2 are LNHDA and SQIVND (reference sequence). This CDR3 contains 15 residues. Trimming removed 7 bases from V and 0 bases from J, with 13 bases in between.

V and J are TRBV6-6 and TRBJ2-3; 7 bases are a match to TRBD2. Trimming cost V 7 bases and J 4 bases; bases outside gene matches: 5. The CDR3 is 13 residues long. Germline-derived CDR1 and CDR2 are MNHNY and SVGAGI (reference sequence). Here the CDR3 DNA reads TGTGCCAGCACCGGACTAGTTCCAGATACGCAGTATTTT. Translating gives CASTGLVPDTQYF.

This clone has a single count. The rearrangement joins TRBV7-9 to TRBJ1-2; 9 bases match TRBD1. The CDR3 extends over 14 amino acids. Germline V gene data show CDR1 as SEHNR and CDR2 as FQNEAQ (reference sequence). After removal of 6 bases from V and 4 bases from J, the junction contained 6 bases not matched to a gene. For the CDR3, the DNA is TGTGCCAGCAGTCGAGGACAGGGGCCCTATGGCTACACCTTC. The encoded protein is CASSRGQGPYGYTF. The full variable domain, rest sourced from reference TRBV7-9 and TRBJ1-2, is DTGVSQNPRHKITKRGQNVTFRCDPISEHNRLYWYRQTLGQGPEFLTYFQNEAQLEKSRLLSDRFSAERPKGSFSTLEIQRTEQGDSAMYLCASSRGQGPYGYTFGSGTRLTVV.

The chain uses TRBV27 and TRBJ2-3; D ambiguous. The length of the CDR3 is 13 residues. Germline V gene lookup returns CDR1 MNHEY and CDR2 SMNVEV (reference sequence). V was pared by 6 bases and J by 1 base, with 8 bases between. The CDR3 region has the DNA TGTGCCAGCAGCTTCGGAGGCACAGATACGCAGTATTTT. Translating gives CASSFGGTDTQYF.

The V and J genes are TRBV4-2 and TRBJ2-5; tentatively, D is TRBD2 (6 bases). This CDR3 contains 15 residues. V was trimmed by 3 bases and J by 2 bases, leaving 13 bases between them. CDR1 and CDR2 from the germline V gene are LGHNA and YNFKEQ. The CDR3 loop reads CASSQTTRLQETQYF. The CDR3, as DNA: TGTGCCAGCAGCCAGACGACTAGATTACAAGAGACCCAGTACTTC.

The chain uses TRBV7-8 and TRBJ2-1, with TRBD2 matching 11 bases. CDR3 length equals 16 residues. The germline gives CDR1 SGHVS, CDR2 FQNEAQ. V lost 8 bases to trimming and J lost 9 bases; unmatched junction nucleotides: 15. The CDR3 here is CASFPMVAGGSGEQFF. The CDR3 bases are TGTGCCAGCTTCCCGATGGTAGCGGGAGGGAGCGGTGAGCAGTTCTTC.

The V call is TRBV18, the J call TRBJ2-3; possible D gene TRBD2, 7 bases. Trimming stripped 3 bases from V and 6 bases from J, with 13 bases between. Germline values: CDR1 KGHSH, CDR2 LQKENI. The CDR3 covers 14 residues. The CDR3 DNA is TGTGCCAGCTCACCGTTTGGGGGGGCCGATACGCAGTATTTT. It specifies CASSPFGGADTQYF.

The chain recombines TRBV19 with TRBJ1-2, with 10 nucleotides matching TRBD1. The trim removed 3 bases at V and 7 bases at J, leaving 5 bases unmatched. The CDR3 runs to 14 residues. Germline assignment: CDR1 LNHDA and CDR2 SQIVND (reference sequence). The CDR3 here is CASSIGTGVSGYTF. DNA for the CDR3: TGTGCCAGTAGTATTGGGACAGGGGTGAGTGGCTACACCTTC.

This chain uses TRBV5-8 with TRBJ2-5, with 13 bases aligning to TRBD2. Germline CDR1 reads SGHTS; CDR2 reads YDEGEE. V lost 4 bases to trimming and J lost 3 bases; unmatched junction nucleotides: 3. The CDR3 is 15 residues long. The CDR3 region is CASSPGLAGEETQYF. In nucleotides, the CDR3 is TGTGCCAGCAGCCCCGGACTAGCGGGAGAAGAGACCCAGTACTTC.

This clone was counted at least ten times. The V and J genes are TRBV2 and TRBJ2-3, with D possibly being TRBD2 (5 bases). Between the trimmed V and J ends, which lost 1 base and 8 bases, there was a span of 10 bases. This CDR3 has 13 amino acids. Germline assignment: CDR1 SNHLY and CDR2 FYNNEI. This CDR3 is CASSEGTRGTQYF. The CDR3 nucleotides are TGTGCCAGCAGTGAAGGGACCCGGGGTACGCAGTATTTT. Combining the CDR3 with reference TRBV2 and TRBJ2-3 gives the whole variable domain EPEVTQTPSHQVTQMGQEVILRCVPISNHLYFYWYRQILGQKVEFLVSFYNNEISEKSEIFDDQFSVERPDGSNFTLKIRSTKLEDSAMYFCASSEGTRGTQYFGPGTRLTVL.